This T cell receptor (beta chain) was sequenced during a study of OX40 agonist ivuxolimab in advanced cancers. Study-wide background: Cancers in dose escalation were hepatocellular, melanoma, renal cell and head and neck. General study points: Normalized T-cell clonal expansion was also low in some nonresponders.

Trimming took 2 bases from V and 3 from J, leaving 7 bases between them. The CDR3 contains 13 residues. Germline V gene sequence: CDR1 SGHTA, CDR2 FQGNSA. Baseline, cycle 4 day 1, and cycle 7 day 1 were the blood sampling points. Some clones are missing from TCRdb's copy, which holds only in-frame ones; the method was immunoSEQ multiplex PCR. The repertoire holds 50,000 to 70,000 clones, with 75% to 90% as singletons. As regards this clone: No antigen is known for it.

The receptor's source is an adult with an advanced solid tumor such as melanoma, head and neck, liver or kidney cancer. The V call is TRBV7-2, the J call TRBJ2-5, with D hard to call. The starting material was CD4+ or CD8+ T cells sorted from blood, obtained in a trial of the OX40 agonist ivuxolimab. The CDR3 is CASSLFPEETQYF. The CDR3 nucleotides read TGTGCCAGCAGCTTATTTCCAGAAGAGACCCAGTACTTC.